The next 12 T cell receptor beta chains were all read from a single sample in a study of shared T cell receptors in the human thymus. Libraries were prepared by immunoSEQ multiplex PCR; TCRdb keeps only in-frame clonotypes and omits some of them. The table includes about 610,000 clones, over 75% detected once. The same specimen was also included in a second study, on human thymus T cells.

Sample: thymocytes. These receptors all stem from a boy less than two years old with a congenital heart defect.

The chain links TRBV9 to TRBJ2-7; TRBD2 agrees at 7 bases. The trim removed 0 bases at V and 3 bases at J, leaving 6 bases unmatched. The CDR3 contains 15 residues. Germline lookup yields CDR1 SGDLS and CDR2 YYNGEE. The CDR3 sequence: CASSVDWLADYEQYF. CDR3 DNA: TGTGCCAGCAGCGTAGATTGGCTAGCGGACTACGAGCAGTACTTC.

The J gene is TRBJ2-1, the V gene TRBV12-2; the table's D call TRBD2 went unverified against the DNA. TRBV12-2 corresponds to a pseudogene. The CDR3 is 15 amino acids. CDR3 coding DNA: TGTGCAAGTCGCTTAGAATCTAGCGATGGTTCTGAGCAGTTCTTC. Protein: CASRLESSDGSEQFF.

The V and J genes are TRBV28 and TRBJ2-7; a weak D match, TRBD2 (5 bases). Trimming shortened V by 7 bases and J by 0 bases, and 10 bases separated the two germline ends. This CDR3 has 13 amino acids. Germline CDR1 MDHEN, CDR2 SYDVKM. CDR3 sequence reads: CASIAGPSYEQYF. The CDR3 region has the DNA TGTGCCAGCATTGCGGGCCCCTCCTACGAGCAGTACTTC.

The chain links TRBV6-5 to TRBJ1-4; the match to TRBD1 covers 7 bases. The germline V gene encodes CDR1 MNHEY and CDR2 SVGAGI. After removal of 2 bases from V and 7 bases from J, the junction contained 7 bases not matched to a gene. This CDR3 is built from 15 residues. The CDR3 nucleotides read TGTGCCAGCAGTTACATGAGGGGGCAGGGTGAAAAACTGTTTTTT. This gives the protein CASSYMRGQGEKLFF.

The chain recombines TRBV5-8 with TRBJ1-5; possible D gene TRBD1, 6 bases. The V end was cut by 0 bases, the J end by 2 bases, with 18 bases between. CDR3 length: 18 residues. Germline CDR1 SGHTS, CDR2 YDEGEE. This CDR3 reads CASSLVLGGGLGNQPQHF. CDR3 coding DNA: TGTGCCAGCAGCTTGGTTCTCGGGGGGGGCTTAGGCAATCAGCCCCAGCATTTT.

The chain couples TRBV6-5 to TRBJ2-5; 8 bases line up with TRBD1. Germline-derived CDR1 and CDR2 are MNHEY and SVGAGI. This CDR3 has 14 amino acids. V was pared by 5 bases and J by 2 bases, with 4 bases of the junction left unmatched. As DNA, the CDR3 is TGTGCCAGCAGTCCTGGACAGGGACAAGAGACCCAGTACTTC. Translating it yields CASSPGQGQETQYF.

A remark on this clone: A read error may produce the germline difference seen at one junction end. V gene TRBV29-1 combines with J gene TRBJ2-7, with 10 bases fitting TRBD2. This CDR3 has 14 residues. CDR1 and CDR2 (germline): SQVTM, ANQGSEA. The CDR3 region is CSVGTSGAFYGQYF. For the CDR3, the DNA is TGCAGCGTTGGAACTAGCGGGGCTTTTTACGGGCAGTACTTC.

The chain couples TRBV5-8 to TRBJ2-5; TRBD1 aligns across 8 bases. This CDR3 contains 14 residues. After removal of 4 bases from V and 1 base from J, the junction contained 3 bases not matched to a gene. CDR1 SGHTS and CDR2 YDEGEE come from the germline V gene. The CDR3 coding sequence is TGTGCCAGCAGCCGGGGGACAGGCCAAGAGACCCAGTACTTC. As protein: CASSRGTGQETQYF. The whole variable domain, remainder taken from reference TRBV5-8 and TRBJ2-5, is EAGVTQSPTHLIKTRGQQATLRCSPISGHTSVYWYQQALGLGLQFLLWYDEGEERNRGNFPPRFSGRQFPNYSSELNVNALELEDSALYLCASSRGTGQETQYFGPGTRLLVL.

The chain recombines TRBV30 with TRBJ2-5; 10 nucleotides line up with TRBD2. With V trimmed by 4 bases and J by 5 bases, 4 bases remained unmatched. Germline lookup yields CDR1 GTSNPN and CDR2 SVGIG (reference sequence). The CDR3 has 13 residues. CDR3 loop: CAWNLAGDETQYF. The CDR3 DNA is TGTGCCTGGAATCTAGCGGGAGACGAGACCCAGTACTTC.

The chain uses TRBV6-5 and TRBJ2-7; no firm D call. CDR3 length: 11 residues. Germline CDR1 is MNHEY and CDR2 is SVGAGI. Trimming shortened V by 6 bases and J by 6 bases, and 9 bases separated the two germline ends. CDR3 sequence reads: CASRDKFEQYF. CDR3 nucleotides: TGTGCCAGCAGAGACAAGTTCGAGCAGTACTTC.

CDR3 in amino acids: CASRATGEPNYGYTF. For the CDR3, the DNA is TGTGCCAGCAGGGCCACAGGAGAGCCTAACTATGGCTACACCTTC. The chain combines TRBV28 with TRBJ1-2; a possible D gene is TRBD1 (5 bases). The V end lost 6 bases, the J end lost 0 bases, and 14 bases lay between the germline ends. The CDR3 sequence is 15 residues long. Germline V gene lookup returns CDR1 MDHEN and CDR2 SYDVKM.

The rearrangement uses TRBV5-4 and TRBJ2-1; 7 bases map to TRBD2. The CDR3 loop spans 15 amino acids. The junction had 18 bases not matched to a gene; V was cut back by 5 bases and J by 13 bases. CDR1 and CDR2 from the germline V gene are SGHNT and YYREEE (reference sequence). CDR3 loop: CASSRVRQKRGRQFF. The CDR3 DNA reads TGTGCCAGCAGTAGGGTACGTCAGAAGCGGGGAAGACAGTTCTTC.